The clone carrying this T cell receptor beta chain was found many times. Its matching antigen is unknown. TCRdb used MiXCR to reprocess the 5' RACE reads, holding one entry per CDR3 protein. Of 45,000 to 55,000 distinct CDR3 sequences detected, 9.5% to 13% appear once; the ten largest clones hold about 10%. The CDR3 contains 11 residues. Trimming took off 7 bases at V and 2 bases at J, with 5 bases between the two ends. Looked up from germline, CDR1 is MDHEN and CDR2 is SYDVKM. The data were taken from a study of early T cells in non-severe SARS-CoV-2 infection. Background on the study: Unsorted whole-blood RNA was sequenced in bulk, leaving chains unpaired.

Study observations and caveats: Reliance on VDJdb matching favored anti-spike CD8 responses; private and CD4 specificities were missed.

This receptor was taken from an adult who was a healthcare worker with PCR-confirmed SARS-CoV-2 infection or an uninfected control (not recorded which). Sample: whole blood. The rearrangement links TRBV28 to TRBJ1-1, with no clear D. CDR3 protein: CASKGNTEAFF. CDR3 nucleotides: TGTGCCAGCAAGGGCAACACTGAAGCTTTCTTT.